What follows are 16 T cell receptor beta chains derived from one specimen sequenced in a study of response to subunit inactivated influenza vaccine. MiXCR, applied by TCRdb to the RT-PCR reads, yields one record per CDR3 protein. The sample yields 500,000 or so distinct CDR3 sequences, about 15% seen once. The sequences come from CD4+ T cells sorted from PBMCs, collected about 24 months after vaccination. The origin of the receptors is a man aged 50-75 years who received an inactivated influenza vaccine.

This clonotype was recorded only once. This chain uses TRBV5-1 with TRBJ2-7; TRBD2 agrees at 12 bases. V gave up 1 base and J gave up 3 bases; unmatched junction bases: 8. From germline, CDR1 is SGHRS and CDR2 YFSETQ. This CDR3 has 17 amino acids. CDR3 sequence (DNA): TGCGCCAGCAGCTTGCAGGCTAGCGGGGGGGCCGGCTACGAGCAGTACTTC. Protein product: CASSLQASGGAGYEQYF. Looking up the rest from reference TRBV5-1 and TRBJ2-7 gives the full variable domain: KAGVTQTPRYLIKTRGQQVTLSCSPISGHRSVSWYQQTPGQGLQFLFEYFSETQRNKGNFPGRFSGRQFSNSRSEMNVSTLELGDSALYLCASSLQASGGAGYEQYFGPGTRLTVT.

The genes are TRBV18 and TRBJ1-5; D unclear. There are 16 residues in the CDR3. V lost 5 bases and J 0 bases, leaving 14 bases between the germline ends. CDR1 KGHSH and CDR2 LQKENI come from the germline V gene. CDR3 coding DNA: TGTGCCAGCTCATCTACGACCGCGAATAGCAATCAGCCCCAGCATTTT. As protein: CASSSTTANSNQPQHF. Full variable domain (remainder filled in from reference TRBV18 and TRBJ1-5): NAGVMQNPRHLVRRRGQEARLRCSPMKGHSHVYWYRQLPEEGLKFMVYLQKENIIDESGMPKERFSAEFPKEGPSILRIQQVVRGDSAAYFCASSSTTANSNQPQHFGDGTRLSIL.

The chain recombines TRBV29-1 with TRBJ2-7, with a possible D match to TRBD2 (5 bases). Trimming shortened V by 4 bases and J by 3 bases, and 13 bases separated the two germline ends. The CDR3 loop spans 13 amino acids. Looked up from germline, CDR1 is SQVTM and CDR2 is ANQGSEA. The CDR3: CSVAAGNGYEQYF. CDR3 sequence (DNA): TGCAGCGTTGCGGCCGGGAACGGCTACGAGCAGTACTTC.

The chain joins TRBV20-1 to TRBJ1-1; D is perhaps TRBD1 (5 bases). Trimming shortened V by 1 base and J by 2 bases, and 11 bases separated the two germline ends. Per germline, CDR1 DFQATT and CDR2 SNEGSKA (reference sequence). The length of the CDR3 is 14 residues. The CDR3 DNA follows: TGCAGTGCTAGAGCTGGACACATAAACACTGAAGCTTTCTTT. Protein product: CSARAGHINTEAFF.

This clonotype was counted a few times. The chain carries TRBV28 and TRBJ2-1; D gene ambiguous. The CDR3 contains 12 residues. The V gene's germline CDR1 is MDHEN and CDR2 SYDVKM. Trimming left V 8 bases short and J 4 bases short, with 9 bases between. The CDR3 loop reads CASGGGYNEQFF. The CDR3 DNA reads TGTGCCAGCGGTGGCGGATACAATGAGCAGTTCTTC. Full variable domain (missing parts from reference TRBV28 and TRBJ2-1): DVKVTQSSRYLVKRTGEKVFLECVQDMDHENMFWYRQDPGLGLRLIYFSYDVKMKEKGDIPEGYSVSREKKERFSLILESASTNQTSMYLCASGGGYNEQFFGPGTRLTVL.

This clonotype was detected a few times. The chain couples TRBV10-3 to TRBJ2-2; D uncertain. CDR3 length: 15 amino acids. Germline values: CDR1 ENHRY, CDR2 SYGVKD. With 4 bases removed from V and 4 bases from J, the gap between germline ends came to 13 bases. In DNA, the CDR3 is TGTGCCATCAGTGCTAGTACCAGAGGCACCGGGGAGCTGTTTTTT. Its protein product is CAISASTRGTGELFF.

This clonotype was observed a few times. J is TRBJ2-1 and V is TRBV5-1; 10 bases fit TRBD1. This CDR3 comprises 17 residues. With 0 bases clipped from V and 3 bases from J, the junction kept 6 bases outside the gene matches. Germline V gives CDR1 SGHRS, CDR2 YFSETQ. CDR3 in amino acids: CASSLGPRDRGYNEQFF. The CDR3 coding sequence is TGCGCCAGCAGCTTGGGACCCCGGGACAGGGGCTACAATGAGCAGTTCTTC.

The chain recombines TRBV29-1 with TRBJ2-3; 11 nucleotides agree with TRBD2. The CDR3 loop spans 14 amino acids. The germline V gene encodes CDR1 SQVTM and CDR2 ANQGSEA. J was trimmed by 3 bases and V by 4 bases; bases with no gene match: 3. Written as DNA, the CDR3 is TGCAGCGTTGTAGCGGGGGGGTCAACAGATACGCAGTATTTT. It yields the protein CSVVAGGSTDTQYF.

This clonotype turned up a few times. The chain is built from TRBV21-1 and TRBJ2-2; TRBD1, the table's D call, lacks a check against the DNA. TRBV21-1 represents a pseudogene. CDR3 length: 17 amino acids. As DNA, the CDR3 is TGTGCCAGCAGCCAAAGACCGGACAACCTGTTGGGCGGGGAGCTGTTTTTT. Translating gives CASSQRPDNLLGGELFF.

The sample holds a few counts of this clonotype. An end of the junction differs from the germline gene, which may be a read error. The genes are TRBV7-9 and TRBJ2-1; 8 bases match TRBD1. CDR3 length: 15 amino acids. Germline V gene sequence: CDR1 SEHNR, CDR2 FQNEAQ (reference sequence). CDR3 nucleotides: TGCGCCAGCAGCTTAGGACAGGGATTCTACAATGAGCAGTTCTTC. Amino acids: CASSLGQGFYNEQFF. The full variable domain, with the rest looked up from reference TRBV7-9 and TRBJ2-1, is DTGVSQNPRHKITKRGQNVTFRCDPISEHNRLYWYRQTLGQGPEFLTYFQNEAQLEKSRLLSDRFSAERPKGSFSTLEIQRTEQGDSAMYLCASSLGQGFYNEQFFGPGTRLTVL.

J is TRBJ2-1 and V is TRBV7-9; 7 bases map to TRBD2. The J segment lost 2 bases and the V segment lost 8 bases, leaving 6 bases of the junction unmatched. The CDR3 extends over 14 amino acids. Germline V gene lookup returns CDR1 SEHNR and CDR2 FQNEAQ (reference sequence). In DNA form, the CDR3 reads TGTGCCAGCGCCTCCGGGGGGACCTACAATGAGCAGTTCTTC. It translates to CASASGGTYNEQFF. The full variable domain, in which reference TRBV7-9 and TRBJ2-1 provide the parts outside the CDR3, is DTGVSQNPRHKITKRGQNVTFRCDPISEHNRLYWYRQTLGQGPEFLTYFQNEAQLEKSRLLSDRFSAERPKGSFSTLEIQRTEQGDSAMYLCASASGGTYNEQFFGPGTRLTVL.

The J gene is TRBJ1-6, the V gene TRBV10-2; 8 bases match TRBD1. V dropped 2 bases and J dropped 0; count of bases not matched to a gene: 6. CDR1 and CDR2 from the germline V gene are WSHSY and SAAADI. CDR3 size: 18 residues. CDR3 DNA: TGCGCCAGCAGTGAGACGGGGACAGGTAGCTCCTATAATTCACCCCTCCACTTT. Its protein is CASSETGTGSSYNSPLHF.

The V and J genes are TRBV27 and TRBJ2-1; D possibly corresponds to TRBD2 (6 bases). The CDR3 is 17 amino acids. V lost 6 bases to trimming and J lost 0 bases, with 18 bases between them. CDR1 and CDR2 from the germline V gene are MNHEY and SMNVEV (reference sequence). This CDR3 reads CASRNKSVGSSYNEQFF. CDR3 nucleotides: TGTGCCAGCAGGAACAAATCAGTCGGGAGCTCCTACAATGAGCAGTTCTTC.

The rearrangement links TRBV5-5 to TRBJ1-2; weak D call: TRBD1 (6 bases). Per germline, CDR1 SGHKS and CDR2 YYEKEE (reference sequence). Trimming removed 1 base at V and 8 bases at J, with 15 bases between. The CDR3 is 14 amino acids. The CDR3 DNA follows: TGTGCCAGCAGCTTGCGGCAGGGGAACCAAGGCTACACCTTC. This encodes CASSLRQGNQGYTF.

The J gene is TRBJ2-3, the V gene TRBV2, with 12 nucleotides matching TRBD2. The CDR3 has 18 residues. Germline V gene data show CDR1 as SNHLY and CDR2 as FYNNEI. The trim removed 7 bases at V and 5 bases at J, leaving 16 bases unmatched. DNA of the CDR3: TGTGCCAGCAATCCGAGTCCGACTAGCGGGAGTTCCGTAGATACGCAGTATTTT. Protein product: CASNPSPTSGSSVDTQYF.

This clonotype showed up just a few times. The gene calls are TRBV12-3 or TRBV12-4 and TRBJ1-1; TRBD1 is a possible D gene (6 bases). V dropped 7 bases and J dropped 6 bases, with 18 bases sitting between them. This CDR3 has 14 residues. The chain's CDR3 is CASINRDRRSEAFF. CDR3 sequence (DNA): TGTGCCAGCATTAACCGAGACAGGAGATCTGAAGCTTTCTTT.